Presented here are 8 T cell receptor beta chains from one specimen sequenced in a study of cytomegalovirus exposure and HLA in healthy donors. PCR used 60 Vbeta primers and 13 Jbeta primers. Produced via immunoSEQ multiplex PCR; TCRdb's table is partial and in-frame only. The repertoire holds a few hundred thousand clones, over 90% seen once, with around 1.7% in the top ten. The sample comprised PBMCs. The receptors derive from a girl aged 2-10 years in good health and CMV-seronegative.

This rearrangement joins TRBV4-1 to TRBJ1-1; no definite D call. Trimming pared 1 base from V and 7 bases from J, leaving 7 bases between. This CDR3 spans 12 amino acids. CDR1 is MGHRA and CDR2 is YSYEKL in the germline V gene. CDR3 sequence: CASSQGEDEAFF. The CDR3 coding sequence is TGCGCCAGCAGCCAAGGCGAAGATGAAGCTTTCTTT.

The chain joins TRBV30 to TRBJ1-2, with a weak D call TRBD1 (6 bases). This CDR3 region has 12 residues. Trimming cost V 2 bases and J 7 bases, with 11 bases left between them. CDR1 is GTSNPN, CDR2 SVGIG, per germline (reference sequence). As DNA, the CDR3 is TGTGCCTGGAGTCTAGGGGGGGGTGGCTACACCTTC. Protein product: CAWSLGGGGYTF. The full variable domain, in which reference TRBV30 and TRBJ1-2 provide the parts outside the CDR3, is SQTIHQWPATLVQPVGSPLSLECTVEGTSNPNLYWYRQAAGRGLQLLFYSVGIGQISSEVPQNLSASRPQDRQFILSSKKLLLSDSGFYLCAWSLGGGGYTFGSGTRLTVV.

The chain recombines TRBV13 with TRBJ2-3, with 10 bases that match TRBD2. V shed 4 bases and J 8 bases; nucleotides not matched to a gene: 15. This CDR3 contains 17 residues. Looked up from germline, CDR1 is PRHDT and CDR2 is FYEKMQ (reference sequence). CDR3 loop: CASSSPRERGGEATQYF. CDR3 nucleotide sequence: TGTGCCAGCAGCTCCCCCCGGGAGCGGGGGGGCGAGGCTACGCAGTATTTT.

The rearrangement joins TRBV5-6 to TRBJ2-2; D gene ambiguous. This CDR3 has 13 amino acids. V shed 0 bases and J shed 7 bases, with 7 bases lying between them. CDR1 is SGHDT, CDR2 YYEEEE, per germline. The CDR3: CASSLGRGGELFF. CDR3 DNA sequence: TGTGCCAGCAGCTTGGGGCGCGGCGGGGAGCTGTTTTTT.

This rearrangement joins TRBV19 to TRBJ2-1, with 13 bases matching TRBD2. V trimming: 4 bases; J trimming: 9 bases; junction bases outside the gene matches: 6. The CDR3 spans 15 residues. The germline gives CDR1 LNHDA, CDR2 SQIVND (reference sequence). The CDR3 bases are TGTGCCAGTAGTAAACTAGCGGGAGGGCCAGGTGAGCAGTTCTTC. As protein: CASSKLAGGPGEQFF.

V usage is TRBV19 and J usage is TRBJ2-3; TRBD2 matches at 7 bases. Trimming removed 7 bases from V and 4 bases from J; junction bases left unmatched: 8. Germline CDR1 LNHDA, CDR2 SQIVND (reference sequence). The CDR3 runs 14 residues. The CDR3 bases are TGTGCCAGTACCGCGGGGGAAGGGGCAGATACGCAGTATTTT. This gives the protein CASTAGEGADTQYF.

CDR3 residues: CAISEARGTSGTLSYNEQFF. The DNA of the CDR3 is TGTGCCATCAGTGAGGCCCGGGGGACTAGCGGGACCCTATCCTACAATGAGCAGTTCTTC. The chain uses TRBV10-3 and TRBJ2-1; 13 bases match TRBD2. V was clipped by 2 bases and J by 1 base; unmatched bases: 11. Germline-derived CDR1 and CDR2 are ENHRY and SYGVKD. The CDR3 sequence is 20 residues long.

The chain recombines TRBV2 with TRBJ2-1, with D maybe TRBD2 (6 bases). CDR3 length: 15 amino acids. Germline values: CDR1 SNHLY, CDR2 FYNNEI. Trimming stripped 6 bases from V and 2 bases from J, with 14 bases between. The DNA of the CDR3 is TGTGCCAGCAGACGGGACTCACCAACCTACAATGAGCAGTTCTTC. Amino acid sequence: CASRRDSPTYNEQFF.